This T cell receptor (beta chain) comes out of a study of radiotherapy plus CTLA-4 blockade in lung cancer. About the study: Objective responses emerged in under 20% of patients, and about 30% attained disease control.

The V gene lost 3 bases and the J gene lost 8 bases, with 13 bases spanning the gap. This CDR3 region has 14 residues. Germline values: CDR1 MDHEN, CDR2 SYDVKM. TCRdb's table, derived via immunoSEQ multiplex PCR, lists solely in-frame clones and lacks some. Found here are tens of thousands of clones, 60% to 80% of them singletons; the top ten hold 11%. The receptor was isolated from a human donor with non-small cell lung cancer who had stable disease on radiotherapy plus ipilimumab. The chain is built from TRBV28 and TRBJ1-4; D may be TRBD1 (6 bases). The sequenced sample was peripheral blood, obtained from a patient treated with radiotherapy plus ipilimumab. The CDR3 protein is CASSLAGAKEKLFF. DNA of the CDR3: TGTGCCAGCAGTTTGGCAGGGGCGAAAGAAAAACTGTTTTTT.